Below are 24 T cell receptor beta chains sequenced from a single sample in a study of blood T cell repertoires in COVID-19. Assay used: immunoSEQ multiplex PCR; TCRdb lists only in-frame clones, some missing. The sample has 300,000 to 400,000 clones, around 87% seen once. Sequenced sample: peripheral blood. Receptor source: a human donor in a cohort sampled during active COVID-19.

The V call is TRBV6-5, the J call TRBJ2-7; 12 bases are shared with TRBD2. Per germline, CDR1 MNHEY and CDR2 SVGAGI. Unmatched junction bases numbered 7, after V lost 6 bases and J lost 4 bases. The CDR3 loop spans 15 amino acids. This CDR3 is CASRQTSGSNYEQYF. CDR3 coding DNA: TGTGCCAGCAGGCAGACTAGCGGGAGTAATTACGAGCAGTACTTC.

This clone was seen a few times. V gene TRBV11-2 combines with J gene TRBJ2-5; the D gene is possibly TRBD2 (5 bases). The CDR3 has 13 residues. Trimming pared 4 bases from V and 2 bases from J, leaving 8 bases between. Germline CDR1 reads SGHAT; CDR2 reads FQNNGV. The CDR3: CASSSSSQETQYF. CDR3 nucleotides: TGTGCCAGCAGCTCTAGCTCACAAGAGACCCAGTACTTC.

The genes are TRBV5-8 and TRBJ1-5, with D possibly being TRBD1 (5 bases). V was cut by 4 bases and J by 3 bases, with 17 bases left in between. This CDR3 spans 16 amino acids. CDR1 is SGHTS, CDR2 YDEGEE, per germline. CDR3 loop: CASSPRGRAPNQPQHF. The CDR3 DNA is TGTGCCAGCAGCCCCAGAGGCAGGGCCCCCAATCAGCCCCAGCATTTT.

This clone appeared a single time. This rearrangement joins TRBV5-1 to TRBJ2-1; 10 bases agree with TRBD2. The germline V gene encodes CDR1 SGHRS and CDR2 YFSETQ. CDR3 length equals 17 residues. Unmatched junction bases numbered 10, after V lost 0 bases and J lost 7 bases. The CDR3 coding sequence is TGCGCCAGCAGCTTGGAAAGTACGCTAGCGGGAGAGAATGAGCAGTTCTTC. It specifies CASSLESTLAGENEQFF.

This clone showed up just once. The chain is built from TRBV28 and TRBJ1-1, with 7 bases matching TRBD1. The CDR3 spans 13 residues. Germline V gene sequence: CDR1 MDHEN, CDR2 SYDVKM. The ends lost 2 bases at V and 5 bases at J; junction bases unmatched: 2. The CDR3 nucleotides read TGTGCCAGCAGTTTAGGGGGACAGACTGAAGCTTTCTTT. Protein sequence: CASSLGGQTEAFF.

This rearrangement joins TRBV7-9 to TRBJ2-5; D is possibly TRBD2 (6 bases). Trimming took 11 bases from V and 3 from J, leaving 13 bases between them. The CDR3 is 12 residues long. Looked up from germline, CDR1 is SEHNR and CDR2 is FQNEAQ (reference sequence). The CDR3 sequence is CAGGKVEETQYF. The CDR3 coding sequence is TGTGCCGGCGGGAAGGTGGAAGAGACCCAGTACTTC.

The V call is TRBV6-6, the J call TRBJ1-2; D ambiguous. There are 13 residues in the CDR3. CDR1 and CDR2 from the germline V gene are MNHNY and SVGAGI (reference sequence). The V end was cut by 6 bases, the J end by 2 bases, with 10 bases between. Written as DNA, the CDR3 is TGTGCCAGCAGCCAGACACGGAACTATGGCTACACCTTC. Translating it yields CASSQTRNYGYTF.

The rearrangement joins TRBV30 to TRBJ1-1; D is unresolved. The CDR3 contains 14 residues. Trimming removed 2 bases from V and 1 base from J, with 11 bases in between. Per germline, CDR1 GTSNPN and CDR2 SVGIG (reference sequence). The CDR3 region is CAWSYTLQNTEAFF. The CDR3 DNA reads TGTGCCTGGAGTTACACGCTCCAGAACACTGAAGCTTTCTTT.

The rearrangement links TRBV7-9 to TRBJ1-1, with D maybe TRBD1 (6 bases). With 5 bases removed from V and 2 bases from J, the gap between germline ends came to 12 bases. The length of the CDR3 is 14 residues. CDR1 and CDR2 from the germline V gene are SEHNR and FQNEAQ (reference sequence). The CDR3 nucleotides read TGTGCCAGCAGCACCGACAGGACTAACACTGAAGCTTTCTTT. It yields the protein CASSTDRTNTEAFF.

The chain combines TRBV3-1 (or the pseudogene TRBV3-2) with TRBJ2-2; 12 nucleotides match TRBD1. Germline V gene data show CDR1 as LGHDT and CDR2 as YNNKEL (reference sequence). The trim removed 4 bases at V and 7 bases at J, leaving 7 bases unmatched. The CDR3 sequence is 16 residues long. As DNA, the CDR3 is TGTGCCAGCAGCCCGCCGGGACAGGGGGCAGACGGGGAGCTGTTTTTT. Protein product: CASSPPGQGADGELFF.

This clone was counted only a few times. As DNA, the CDR3 is TGCAGTGCTAGTAATTTAGCGGGAGGGCCAACAGATACGCAGTATTTT. Encoded protein: CSASNLAGGPTDTQYF. This rearrangement joins TRBV20-1 to TRBJ2-3; 11 bases match TRBD2. The V gene's germline CDR1 is DFQATT and CDR2 SNEGSKA (reference sequence). The CDR3 loop spans 16 amino acids. V was clipped by 3 bases and J by 3 bases; unmatched bases: 8.

The V gene is TRBV5-1, the J gene TRBJ1-6; D gene ambiguous. CDR1 and CDR2 from the germline V gene are SGHRS and YFSETQ. There are 14 residues in the CDR3. The V gene lost 0 bases and the J gene lost 10 bases, with 11 bases spanning the gap. In nucleotides, the CDR3 is TGCGCCAGCAGCTTGGTCGGTGGAGGATCACCCCTCCACTTT. Translated: CASSLVGGGSPLHF.

The chain is built from TRBV27 and TRBJ2-7; 9 bases match TRBD1. CDR3 length: 16 residues. V shed 6 bases, J shed 3 bases, and the junction held 12 bases outside the gene matches. Germline CDR1 is MNHEY and CDR2 is SMNVEV (reference sequence). CDR3 sequence: CASSDRYGQGNYEQYF. As DNA, the CDR3 is TGTGCCAGCAGCGATCGTTACGGACAGGGGAACTACGAGCAGTACTTC.

The chain employs TRBV3-1 (or the pseudogene TRBV3-2) and TRBJ2-1; 7 nucleotides line up with TRBD2. The germline CDR1 and CDR2 sequences are LGHDT and YNNKEL (reference sequence). The CDR3 runs 13 residues. The trim removed 1 base at V and 10 bases at J, leaving 4 bases unmatched. CDR3 sequence: CASSQGLAWEQFF. CDR3 nucleotide sequence: TGTGCCAGCAGCCAAGGACTAGCCTGGGAGCAGTTCTTC.

This clone was seen once. The chain links TRBV6-5 to TRBJ1-4, with D maybe TRBD1 (6 bases). Germline V gene lookup returns CDR1 MNHEY and CDR2 SVGAGI. The CDR3 loop spans 14 amino acids. V gave up 6 bases and J gave up 6 bases, with 14 bases separating them. CDR3 amino acids: CASRGGQYYEKLFF. As DNA, the CDR3 is TGTGCCAGCAGGGGGGGGCAGTATTATGAAAAACTGTTTTTT.

The chain links TRBV7-9 to TRBJ1-2, with D perhaps matching TRBD1 (6 bases). V lost 5 bases, J lost 7 bases, and 14 bases lay in between. Germline V gene data show CDR1 as SEHNR and CDR2 as FQNEAQ (reference sequence). CDR3 length: 13 amino acids. This chain's CDR3 is CASSPQGWSGYTF. CDR3 coding DNA: TGTGCCAGCAGCCCACAGGGTTGGAGTGGCTACACCTTC.

This clone was observed a few times. The V gene is TRBV5-6, the J gene TRBJ1-5; D is uncertain. CDR3 length: 15 amino acids. Germline assignment: CDR1 SGHDT and CDR2 YYEEEE. Trimming took 1 base from V and 3 from J, leaving 11 bases between them. Written as DNA, the CDR3 is TGTGCCAGCAGCTTGTATAGCCTCTTCAATCAGCCCCAGCATTTT. As protein: CASSLYSLFNQPQHF.

The rearrangement joins TRBV27 to TRBJ1-4; D is perhaps TRBD1 (6 bases). CDR1 and CDR2 (germline): MNHEY, SMNVEV (reference sequence). The CDR3 is 17 amino acids. V was shortened by 0 bases and J by 5 bases, with 16 bases between the two germline ends. The CDR3 here is CASSLSRERGTNEKLFF. For the CDR3, the DNA is TGTGCCAGCAGTTTATCGAGGGAGAGGGGGACCAATGAAAAACTGTTTTTT.

V is TRBV28 and J is TRBJ2-3, with D tentatively TRBD2 (6 bases). Germline V gives CDR1 MDHEN, CDR2 SYDVKM. The CDR3 covers 16 residues. V dropped 4 bases and J dropped 0 bases, with 14 bases sitting between them. CDR3 coding DNA: TGTGCCAGCAGTTACCTCGGGGGACGGAGCACAGATACGCAGTATTTT. Amino acids: CASSYLGGRSTDTQYF. Complete variable domain (other parts from reference TRBV28 and TRBJ2-3): DVKVTQSSRYLVKRTGEKVFLECVQDMDHENMFWYRQDPGLGLRLIYFSYDVKMKEKGDIPEGYSVSREKKERFSLILESASTNQTSMYLCASSYLGGRSTDTQYFGPGTRLTVL.

The chain recombines TRBV28 with TRBJ1-6; perhaps TRBD1 as D (5 bases). The CDR3 is 16 amino acids. V was trimmed by 4 bases and J by 6 bases, leaving 16 bases between them. Germline values: CDR1 MDHEN, CDR2 SYDVKM. The CDR3 nucleotides are TGTGCCAGCAGTTCGGAAGGGGATTTGGGTAATTCACCCCTCCACTTT. Residues: CASSSEGDLGNSPLHF.

The chain recombines TRBV4-2 with TRBJ2-3; TRBD2 might be the D (5 bases). Per germline, CDR1 LGHNA and CDR2 YNFKEQ. This CDR3 has 16 amino acids. V was shortened by 0 bases and J by 4 bases, with 14 bases between the two germline ends. This CDR3 reads CASSQDPLAGADTQYF. The CDR3 DNA sequence: TGTGCCAGCAGCCAAGATCCACTTGCGGGCGCAGATACGCAGTATTTT.

The genes are TRBV28 and TRBJ2-5; possible D gene TRBD2, 6 bases. The CDR3 spans 15 residues. The germline V gene encodes CDR1 MDHEN and CDR2 SYDVKM. V lost 7 bases and J 1 base, leaving 16 bases between the germline ends. The CDR3 loop reads CASKGRGGGQETQYF. In DNA form, the CDR3 reads TGTGCCAGCAAGGGGCGGGGTGGTGGCCAAGAGACCCAGTACTTC.

The CDR3 protein is CASSRGQFNEQFF. The CDR3 DNA reads as TGTGCCAGCAGCAGGGGACAGTTTAATGAGCAGTTCTTC. J is TRBJ2-1 and V is TRBV7-9, with 7 positions matching TRBD1. Germline V lookup: CDR1 SEHNR, CDR2 FQNEAQ (reference sequence). The CDR3 contains 13 residues. The V and J ends lost 5 bases and 7 bases, in that order; junction bases with no gene match: 5.

The chain couples TRBV5-1 to TRBJ2-3; D remains unclear. The CDR3 is 15 residues long. The V and J ends lost 1 base and 2 bases respectively, with 11 bases between them. The germline V gene has CDR1 SGHRS and CDR2 YFSETQ. The DNA for the CDR3 is TGCGCCAGCAGCTTGCTGCAGGATACCACAGATACGCAGTATTTT. This translates into CASSLLQDTTDTQYF.